This TCR beta chain is drawn from a study of blood T cells in healthy people across ages. General study points: Long-lived donors had more naive CD4+ cells and higher diversity than aged donors.

The authors ran a second PCR of roughly 6 to 11 cycles using a sample-barcoded 5' primer and a J-beta primer mix. With 12 random nucleotides, a template-switch adaptor tagged each individual cDNA molecule. One entry per CDR3 protein results from TCRdb running MiXCR on the 5' RACE reads. The data hold 1.5 million to 2 million distinct CDR3 sequences, with over 25% observed a single time. Germline V lookup: CDR1 ENHRY, CDR2 SYGVKD. V was shortened by 6 bases and J by 3 bases, with 14 bases between the two germline ends. The CDR3 consists of 14 residues. In regard to this clonotype: As yet, its antigen is unknown.

The TCR comes from a woman aged 25 to 39 in good health. The sequenced sample consisted of blood. V is TRBV10-3 and J is TRBJ2-5; D may be TRBD1 (6 bases). CDR3 loop: CAIREPDRKETQYF. The CDR3 DNA follows: TGTGCCATCAGGGAGCCAGACAGGAAAGAGACCCAGTACTTC.